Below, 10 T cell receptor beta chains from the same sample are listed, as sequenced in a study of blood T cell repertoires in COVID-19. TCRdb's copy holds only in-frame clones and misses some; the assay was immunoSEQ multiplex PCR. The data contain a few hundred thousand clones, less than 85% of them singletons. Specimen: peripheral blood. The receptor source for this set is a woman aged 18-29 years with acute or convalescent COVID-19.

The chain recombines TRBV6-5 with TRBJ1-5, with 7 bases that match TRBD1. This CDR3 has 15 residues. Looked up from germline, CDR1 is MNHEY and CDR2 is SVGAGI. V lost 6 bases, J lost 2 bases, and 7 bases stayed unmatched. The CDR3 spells CASSILTGGNQPQHF. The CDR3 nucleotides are TGTGCCAGCAGCATCTTAACAGGGGGCAATCAGCCCCAGCATTTT.

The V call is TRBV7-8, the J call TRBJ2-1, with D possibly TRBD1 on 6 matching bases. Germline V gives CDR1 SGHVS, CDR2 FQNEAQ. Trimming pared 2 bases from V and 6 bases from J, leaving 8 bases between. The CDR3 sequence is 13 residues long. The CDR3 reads CASSLSRGNEQFF. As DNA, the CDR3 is TGTGCCAGCAGCTTAAGCAGGGGCAATGAGCAGTTCTTC.

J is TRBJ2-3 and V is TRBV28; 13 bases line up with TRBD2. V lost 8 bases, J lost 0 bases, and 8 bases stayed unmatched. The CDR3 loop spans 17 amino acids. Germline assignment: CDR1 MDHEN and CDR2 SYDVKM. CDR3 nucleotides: TGTGCCAGCGCTGGGACTAGCGGGATCCTTAGCACAGATACGCAGTATTTT. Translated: CASAGTSGILSTDTQYF.

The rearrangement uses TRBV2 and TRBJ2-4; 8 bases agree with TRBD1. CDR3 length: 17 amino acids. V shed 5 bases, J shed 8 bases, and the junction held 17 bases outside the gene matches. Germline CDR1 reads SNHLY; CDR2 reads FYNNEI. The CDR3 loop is CASSFSGQGALRDIQYF. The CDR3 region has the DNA TGTGCCAGCAGTTTTTCCGGGCAGGGGGCTTTACGGGACATTCAGTACTTC.

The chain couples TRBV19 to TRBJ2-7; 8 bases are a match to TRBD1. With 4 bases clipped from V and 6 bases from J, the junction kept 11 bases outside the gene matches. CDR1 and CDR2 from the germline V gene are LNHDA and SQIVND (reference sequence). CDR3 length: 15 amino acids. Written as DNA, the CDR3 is TGTGCCAGTAGTAAGACAGGGGCCCCTCCTACCGAGCAGTACTTC. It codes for CASSKTGAPPTEQYF.

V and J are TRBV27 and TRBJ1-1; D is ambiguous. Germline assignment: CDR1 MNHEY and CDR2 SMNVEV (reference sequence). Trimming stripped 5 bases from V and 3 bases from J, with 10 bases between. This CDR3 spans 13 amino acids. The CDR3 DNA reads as TGTGCCAGCAGTCTCGGTGGGCACACTGAAGCTTTCTTT. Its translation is CASSLGGHTEAFF.

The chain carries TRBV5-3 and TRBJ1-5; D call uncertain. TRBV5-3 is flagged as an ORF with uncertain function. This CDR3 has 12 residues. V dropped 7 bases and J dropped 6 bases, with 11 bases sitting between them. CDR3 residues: CARLLSGQPQHF. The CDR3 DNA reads TGTGCCAGACTACTTTCCGGTCAGCCCCAGCATTTT.

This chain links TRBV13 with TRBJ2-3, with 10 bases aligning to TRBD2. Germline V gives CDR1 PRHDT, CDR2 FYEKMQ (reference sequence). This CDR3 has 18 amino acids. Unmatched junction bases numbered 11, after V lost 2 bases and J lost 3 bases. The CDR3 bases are TGTGCCAGCAGCTTATGGTCTAGCGGGAGTGTTGGGACAGATACGCAGTATTTT. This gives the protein CASSLWSSGSVGTDTQYF.

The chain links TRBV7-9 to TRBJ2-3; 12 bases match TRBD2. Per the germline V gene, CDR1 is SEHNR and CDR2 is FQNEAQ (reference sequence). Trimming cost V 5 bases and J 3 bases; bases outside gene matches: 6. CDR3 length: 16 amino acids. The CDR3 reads CASSLRTSGATDTQYF. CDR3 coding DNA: TGTGCCAGCAGCCTTCGGACTAGCGGGGCGACAGATACGCAGTATTTT. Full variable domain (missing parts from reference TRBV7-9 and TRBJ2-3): DTGVSQNPRHKITKRGQNVTFRCDPISEHNRLYWYRQTLGQGPEFLTYFQNEAQLEKSRLLSDRFSAERPKGSFSTLEIQRTEQGDSAMYLCASSLRTSGATDTQYFGPGTRLTVL.

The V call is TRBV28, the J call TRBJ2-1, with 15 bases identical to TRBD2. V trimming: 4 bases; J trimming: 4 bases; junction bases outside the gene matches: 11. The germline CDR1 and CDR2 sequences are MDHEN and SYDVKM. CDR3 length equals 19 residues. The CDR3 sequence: CASSSPGLAGGFGYNEQFF. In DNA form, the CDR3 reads TGTGCCAGCAGTTCCCCCGGACTAGCGGGAGGGTTTGGTTACAATGAGCAGTTCTTC.